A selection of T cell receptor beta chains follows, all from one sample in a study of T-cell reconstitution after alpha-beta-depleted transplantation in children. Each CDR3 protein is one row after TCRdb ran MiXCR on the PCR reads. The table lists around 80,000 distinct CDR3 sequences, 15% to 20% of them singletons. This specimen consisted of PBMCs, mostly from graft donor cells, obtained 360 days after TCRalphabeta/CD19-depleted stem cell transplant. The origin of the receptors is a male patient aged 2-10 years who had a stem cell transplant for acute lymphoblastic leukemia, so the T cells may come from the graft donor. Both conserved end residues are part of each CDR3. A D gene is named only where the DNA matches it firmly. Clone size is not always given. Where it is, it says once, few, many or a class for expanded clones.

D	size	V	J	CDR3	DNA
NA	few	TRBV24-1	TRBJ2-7	CATSDPGYEQYF	TGTGCCACCAGTGATCCCGGGTACGAGCAGTACTTC
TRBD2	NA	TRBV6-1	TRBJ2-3	CASKPTLAGESDTQYF	TGTGCCAGCAAGCCGACACTAGCGGGAGAATCAGATACGCAGTATTTT
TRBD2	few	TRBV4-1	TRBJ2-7	CASSPGLAGGFSYEQYF	TGCGCCAGCAGCCCGGGACTAGCGGGAGGATTCTCCTACGAGCAGTACTTC
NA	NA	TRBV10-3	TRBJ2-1	CAISGAVSSYNEQFF	TGTGCCATCAGTGGAGCGGTAAGCTCCTACAATGAGCAGTTCTTC
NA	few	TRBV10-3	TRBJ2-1	CAIKGRGEYNEQFF	TGTGCCATCAAGGGCAGGGGGGAGTACAATGAGCAGTTCTTC
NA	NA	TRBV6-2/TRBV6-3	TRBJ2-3	CASSYFSGSRTDTQYF	TGTGCCAGCAGTTACTTTAGCGGATCTCGCACAGATACGCAGTATTTT
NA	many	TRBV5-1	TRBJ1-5	CASRRGPSNQPQHF	TGCGCCAGCAGAAGGGGACCGTCAAATCAGCCCCAGCATTTT
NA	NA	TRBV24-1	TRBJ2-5	CATSDLGGPQETQYF	TGTGCCACCAGTGATTTGGGGGGACCCCAGGAGACCCAGTACTTC
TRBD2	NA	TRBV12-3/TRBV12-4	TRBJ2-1	CASIIAGGPDSSYNEQFF	TGTGCCAGCATTATAGCGGGAGGGCCCGATAGCTCCTACAATGAGCAGTTCTTC
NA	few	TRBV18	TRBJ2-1	CASSLGELGPRGQFF	TGTGCCAGCTCACTCGGGGAATTGGGACCACGCGGGCAGTTCTTC